A single sample is the source of the 7 T cell receptor beta chains below, sequenced in a study of T cell responses to AZD1222 COVID-19 vaccine. Some clones are missing from TCRdb's copy, which holds only in-frame ones; the method was immunoSEQ multiplex PCR. The sample lists roughly 120,000 clones; about 92% were seen once. Sequencing used peripheral blood, obtained 28 days after the second AZD1222 dose. These receptors were collected from an adult who received the AZD1222 COVID-19 vaccine.

This clone appeared a single time. The chain employs TRBV11-3 and TRBJ2-1; TRBD2 aligns across 10 bases. The CDR3 consists of 17 residues. V shed 3 bases and J 7 bases; nucleotides not matched to a gene: 12. From germline, CDR1 is SGHNT and CDR2 YENEEA. CDR3 nucleotide sequence: TGTGCCAGCAGCTTGCGATCACTAGCGGGGTCTCGGAATGAGCAGTTCTTC. Translated, it gives CASSLRSLAGSRNEQFF.

The V gene is TRBV19, the J gene TRBJ1-3, with D maybe TRBD1 (5 bases). Germline CDR1 reads LNHDA; CDR2 reads SQIVND (reference sequence). CDR3 length equals 15 residues. The V gene lost 5 bases and the J gene lost 0 bases, with 11 bases spanning the gap. CDR3 loop: CASSRDRYSGNTIYF. DNA of the CDR3: TGTGCCAGTAGTCGGGACCGATACTCTGGAAACACCATATATTTT.

The genes are TRBV24-1 and TRBJ2-3, with 11 bases fitting TRBD1. CDR1 KGHDR and CDR2 SFDVKD come from the germline V gene. With V trimmed by 6 bases and J by 6 bases, 7 bases remained unmatched. The CDR3 is made up of 15 amino acids. The CDR3 sequence is CATSPGQGVADTQYF. In nucleotides, the CDR3 is TGTGCCACCAGTCCGGGACAGGGGGTTGCGGATACGCAGTATTTT.

The rearrangement uses TRBV21-1 and TRBJ2-4; the DNA was not compared with TRBD2, the D call given in the table. TRBV21-1 is labeled a pseudogene. This CDR3 has 16 amino acids. The DNA of the CDR3 is TGTGCCAGCAGCAAGGAGCGAGACTTAGCCAAAAACATTCAGTACTTC. It specifies CASSKERDLAKNIQYF.

V is TRBV5-4 and J is TRBJ1-1; 7 bases align to TRBD1. From germline, CDR1 is SGHNT and CDR2 YYREEE (reference sequence). The V gene end was trimmed by 6 bases and the J gene end by 0 bases; junction bases not matched to a gene: 5. The CDR3 extends over 14 amino acids. DNA for the CDR3: TGTGCCAGCACCCTACAGGGGATGAACACTGAAGCTTTCTTT. This gives the protein CASTLQGMNTEAFF. The full variable domain, completed using reference TRBV5-4 and TRBJ1-1, is ETGVTQSPTHLIKTRGQQVTLRCSSQSGHNTVSWYQQALGQGPQFIFQYYREEENGRGNFPPRFSGLQFPNYSSELNVNALELDDSALYLCASTLQGMNTEAFFGQGTRLTVV.

This rearrangement joins TRBV6-5 to TRBJ2-7; 10 positions match TRBD2. From germline, CDR1 is MNHEY and CDR2 SVGAGI. The CDR3 runs to 14 residues. The junction had 7 bases not matched to a gene; V was cut back by 10 bases and J by 1 base. CDR3 loop: CATQLAGLSYEQYF. The CDR3 DNA reads as TGTGCCACCCAACTAGCGGGACTTTCCTACGAGCAGTACTTC.

The rearrangement links TRBV6-5 to TRBJ1-2; a possible D gene is TRBD1 (5 bases). V was clipped by 6 bases and J by 2 bases, with 13 bases between them. Germline V gene data show CDR1 as MNHEY and CDR2 as SVGAGI. This CDR3 spans 14 amino acids. The CDR3 here is CASSPRVPNYGYTF. In DNA, the CDR3 is TGTGCCAGCAGCCCCAGGGTACCCAACTATGGCTACACCTTC.